This passage covers 18 T cell receptor beta chains from one sample sequenced in a study of CD8+CD57+ T cells in acquired aplastic anemia. Patients chosen for sequencing had shown CD8+CD57+ cell expansion by flow cytometry. TCR beta VDJ and CDR3 were profiled, and genomic DNA was the template. TCRdb processed the reads anew with MiXCR; each CDR3 protein has one entry. The sample yields roughly 170,000 distinct CDR3 sequences, about 44% seen once. The specimen was sorted CD4+, CD8+, or CD8+CD57+ T cells (not recorded which) from PBMCs. Source of these receptors: a human donor with aplastic anemia.

The gene calls are TRBV29-1 and TRBJ1-1; D ambiguous. V lost 7 bases to trimming and J lost 2 bases, with 11 bases between them. The CDR3 sequence is 12 residues long. CDR1 SQVTM and CDR2 ANQGSEA come from the germline V gene. The CDR3 DNA follows: TGCAGCGGGGGAACACCAAACACTGAAGCTTTCTTT. This sequence encodes CSGGTPNTEAFF.

This clonotype was detected a few times. V usage is TRBV6-6 and J usage is TRBJ2-2; D possibly corresponds to TRBD1 (6 bases). With 6 bases removed from V and 6 bases from J, the gap between germline ends came to 20 bases. Per the germline V gene, CDR1 is MNHNY and CDR2 is SVGAGI (reference sequence). The CDR3 has 16 residues. The CDR3 region has the DNA TGTGCCAGCAGGCCCTTACGGGCAGGGGCAGCCGGGGAGCTGTTTTTT. Translated, it gives CASRPLRAGAAGELFF.

This rearrangement joins TRBV3-1 to TRBJ2-1, with 12 bases identical to TRBD2. V lost 6 bases and J lost 10; bases outside the gene matches: 10. In germline, CDR1 is LGHDT, CDR2 YNNKEL (reference sequence). The CDR3 contains 15 residues. CDR3 in amino acids: CASRDLAGGLPEQFF. CDR3 bases: TGTGCCAGCAGGGATCTAGCGGGGGGGCTCCCCGAGCAGTTCTTC.

The chain is built from TRBV10-1 and TRBJ1-1; D uncertain. This CDR3 is 13 amino acids long. Trimming pared 6 bases from V and 2 bases from J, leaving 10 bases between. CDR1 WNHNN and CDR2 SYGVQD come from the germline V gene (reference sequence). DNA of the CDR3: TGCGCCAGCAGCATAGGTATAAACACTGAAGCTTTCTTT. This translates into CASSIGINTEAFF.

This clonotype has more than one count but fewer than ten. The rearrangement joins TRBV2 to TRBJ1-6; 8 nucleotides align to TRBD1. This CDR3 spans 12 amino acids. CDR1 and CDR2 from the germline V gene are SNHLY and FYNNEI. V lost 6 bases, J lost 11 bases, and 3 bases stayed unmatched. The CDR3 protein is CASRGTGTPLHF. The DNA of the CDR3 is TGTGCCAGCAGGGGGACAGGTACACCCCTCCACTTT. The variable domain in full, completed from reference TRBV2 and TRBJ1-6, reads EPEVTQTPSHQVTQMGQEVILRCVPISNHLYFYWYRQILGQKVEFLVSFYNNEISEKSEIFDDQFSVERPDGSNFTLKIRSTKLEDSAMYFCASRGTGTPLHFGNGTRLTVT.

This clonotype was counted many times. This chain links TRBV6-1 with TRBJ1-3, with D possibly matching TRBD1 (5 bases). This CDR3 region has 15 residues. Trimming shortened V by 6 bases and J by 2 bases, and 14 bases separated the two germline ends. Germline V gene sequence: CDR1 MNHNS, CDR2 SASEGT. The CDR3 loop is CASRRTRVAGNTIYF. The CDR3 nucleotides are TGTGCCAGCAGACGAACCAGGGTGGCTGGAAACACCATATATTTT.

This clonotype has at least ten counts. CDR3 amino acids: CASSVSLNEKLFF. The CDR3 DNA reads TGTGCCAGCAGTGTTAGCCTTAATGAAAAACTGTTTTTT. This sequence joins TRBV6-1 and TRBJ1-4; D gene uncertain. V lost 4 bases, J lost 4 bases, and 7 bases lay in between. Germline lookup yields CDR1 MNHNS and CDR2 SASEGT. The CDR3 consists of 13 residues.

V and J are TRBV20-1 and TRBJ2-1; D possibly matches TRBD1 or TRBD2 (6 bases each). The germline V gene has CDR1 DFQATT and CDR2 SNEGSKA (reference sequence). The CDR3 consists of 16 residues. Trimming removed 0 bases from V and 9 bases from J, with 21 bases in between. CDR3 protein: CSARDRGRGLVSEQFF. CDR3 DNA sequence: TGCAGTGCTAGAGATCGGGGCCGGGGGCTAGTTAGTGAGCAGTTCTTC.

This clonotype has a single count. V gene TRBV11-2 combines with J gene TRBJ2-1; the match to TRBD2 covers 10 bases. V lost 5 bases, J lost 4 bases, and 5 bases stayed unmatched. The CDR3 is made up of 15 amino acids. CDR1 SGHAT and CDR2 FQNNGV come from the germline V gene. CDR3 nucleotides: TGTGCCAGCAGCCACCGGACTAGCGGTTACAATGAGCAGTTCTTC. Translated, it gives CASSHRTSGYNEQFF.

The V and J genes are TRBV12-3 or TRBV12-4 and TRBJ1-2; 8 bases are a match to TRBD1. The CDR3 extends over 12 amino acids. V lost 5 bases and J lost 9; bases outside the gene matches: 5. The CDR3 spells CASSLQGASYTF. CDR3 coding DNA: TGTGCCAGCAGTCTTCAGGGGGCCAGCTACACCTTC.

In its sample, this clonotype was seen a few times. This chain links TRBV4-2 with TRBJ2-6; no firm D call. The CDR3 sequence is 15 residues long. Germline CDR1 LGHNA, CDR2 YNFKEQ. V lost 6 bases and J 0 bases, leaving 9 bases between the germline ends. The CDR3: CASSPGSSGANVLTF. The CDR3 coding sequence is TGTGCCAGCAGTCCCGGGTCCTCTGGGGCCAACGTCCTGACTTTC.

This clonotype was observed a handful of times. The chain is built from TRBV4-2 and TRBJ1-6, with D possibly matching TRBD1 (5 bases). Trimming took 0 bases from V and 1 from J, leaving 13 bases between them. Germline V gene lookup returns CDR1 LGHNA and CDR2 YNFKEQ. The CDR3 runs 18 residues. The CDR3 DNA sequence: TGTGCCAGCAGCCAAGATTTTCCAGGGAGTTCCTATAATTCACCCCTCCACTTT. This gives the protein CASSQDFPGSSYNSPLHF.

This clonotype appeared a single time. CDR3 residues: CAITSTGGAYNEQFF. The CDR3, as DNA: TGTGCCATCACTAGTACGGGGGGGGCATACAATGAGCAGTTCTTC. This chain uses TRBV10-3 with TRBJ2-1, with TRBD2 matching 8 bases. This CDR3 contains 15 residues. Germline loops: CDR1 ENHRY, CDR2 SYGVKD. V lost 7 bases and J lost 4; bases outside the gene matches: 9.

J is TRBJ2-1 and V is TRBV29-1; D is possibly TRBD1 or TRBD2 (5 bases each). The CDR3 is made up of 13 amino acids. The V end lost 4 bases, the J end lost 8 bases, and 15 bases lay between the germline ends. Germline values: CDR1 SQVTM, CDR2 ANQGSEA. The CDR3: CSVVGLGVDEQFF. As DNA, the CDR3 is TGCAGCGTTGTAGGACTGGGGGTGGATGAGCAGTTCTTC.

This clonotype was observed at least ten times. This rearrangement joins TRBV7-8 to TRBJ1-1; D not certain. CDR3 length: 14 residues. The V end lost 0 bases, the J end lost 1 base, and 6 bases lay between the germline ends. Germline V CDR1 and CDR2: SGHVS, FQNEAQ. The CDR3 spells CASSLARENTEAFF. The CDR3, as DNA: TGTGCCAGCAGCTTAGCGAGGGAGAACACTGAAGCTTTCTTT.

This clonotype occurred many times. The chain uses TRBV7-3 and TRBJ2-4; D uncertain. Germline V gene data show CDR1 as SGHTA and CDR2 as FQGTGA. The CDR3 is 16 amino acids. V lost 5 bases and J 0 bases, leaving 14 bases between the germline ends. CDR3 sequence: CASSPTESLAKNIQYF. In nucleotides, the CDR3 is TGTGCCAGCAGCCCCACGGAGAGCCTAGCCAAAAACATTCAGTACTTC.

The genes are TRBV29-1 and TRBJ2-1; 8 nucleotides align to TRBD1. Germline V lookup: CDR1 SQVTM, CDR2 ANQGSEA. V lost 3 bases and J lost 9; bases outside the gene matches: 4. The CDR3 consists of 12 residues. The CDR3 is CSVEQGAVEQFF. CDR3 DNA sequence: TGCAGCGTTGAGCAGGGGGCGGTTGAGCAGTTCTTC.

The chain has TRBV15 and TRBJ2-7; possibly TRBD1 for D (6 bases). Trimming took off 0 bases at V and 6 bases at J, with 21 bases between the two ends. The germline V gene encodes CDR1 LNHNV and CDR2 YYDKDF (reference sequence). The CDR3 has 17 amino acids. The CDR3 loop is CATSRDSARTATCEQYF. The CDR3 region has the DNA TGTGCCACCAGCAGAGATTCGGCCCGGACAGCAACCTGCGAGCAGTACTTC.